This T cell receptor (beta chain) was profiled in a study of blood T cells in healthy people across ages. In the study overall: Template switching retrieved approximately one barcoded beta molecule for each two T cells. Whole-study findings and limits: Because donor CMV status was unknown, expanded clonotype changes were possibly confounded.

The CDR3 sequence is 16 residues long. Germline V CDR1 and CDR2: LGHDT, YNNKEL (reference sequence). This clonotype appeared a few times. Its antigen is as yet unknown. The authors ran a second PCR of 7 to 11 cycles using a sample-barcoded 5' primer and a J-beta primer mix. Every cDNA was tagged by a template-switch adaptor with 12 random nucleotides. TCRdb itself ran the 5' RACE reads through MiXCR, one entry per CDR3 protein. This table holds over 1,500,000 distinct CDR3 sequences, about 49% found once. Isolation per sample recovered at least 7 million PBMCs. The source material was blood. The TCR was taken from a woman aged 35 to 49 in good health. V usage is TRBV3-1 and J usage is TRBJ2-5; perhaps D is TRBD1 or TRBD2 (5 bases each). The last part of the DNA fits TRBJ2-7 better; the J call may be wrong. CDR3 DNA sequence: TGTGCCAGCAGCCAGAACCCCCGGGGCCCAGCTAACGAGCAGTACTTC. Its translation: CASSQNPRGPANEQYF.